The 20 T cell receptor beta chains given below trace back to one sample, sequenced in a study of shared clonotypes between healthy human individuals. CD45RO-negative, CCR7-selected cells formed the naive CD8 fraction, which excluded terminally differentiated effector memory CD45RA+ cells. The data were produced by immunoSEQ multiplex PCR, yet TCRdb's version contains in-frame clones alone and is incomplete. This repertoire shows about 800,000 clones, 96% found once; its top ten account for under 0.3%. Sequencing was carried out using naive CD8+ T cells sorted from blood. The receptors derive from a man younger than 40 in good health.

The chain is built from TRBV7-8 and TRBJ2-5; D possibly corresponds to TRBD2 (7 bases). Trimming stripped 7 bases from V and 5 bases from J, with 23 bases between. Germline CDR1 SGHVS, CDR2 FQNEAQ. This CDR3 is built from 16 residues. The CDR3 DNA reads TGTGCCAGCACCCTAGGGGGGGGAGGGCCTAGGGAGACCCAGTACTTC. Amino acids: CASTLGGGGPRETQYF.

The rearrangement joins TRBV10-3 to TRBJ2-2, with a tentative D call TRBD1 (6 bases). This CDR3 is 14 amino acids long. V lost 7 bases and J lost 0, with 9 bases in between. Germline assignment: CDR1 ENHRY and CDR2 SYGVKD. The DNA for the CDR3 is TGTGCCATCAAAGGGGACACGAACACCGGGGAGCTGTTTTTT. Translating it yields CAIKGDTNTGELFF.

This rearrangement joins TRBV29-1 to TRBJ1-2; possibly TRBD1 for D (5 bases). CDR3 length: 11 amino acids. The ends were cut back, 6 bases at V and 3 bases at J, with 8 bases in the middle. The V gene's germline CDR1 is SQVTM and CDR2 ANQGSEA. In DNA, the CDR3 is TGCAGCGTCCAGACAGACTATGGCTACACCTTC. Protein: CSVQTDYGYTF.

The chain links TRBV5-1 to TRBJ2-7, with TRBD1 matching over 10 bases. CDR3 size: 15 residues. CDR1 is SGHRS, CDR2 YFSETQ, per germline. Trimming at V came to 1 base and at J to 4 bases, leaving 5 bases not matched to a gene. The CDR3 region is CASSLSGQGPYEQYF. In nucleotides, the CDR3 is TGCGCCAGCAGCTTGTCGGGACAGGGGCCATACGAGCAGTACTTC.

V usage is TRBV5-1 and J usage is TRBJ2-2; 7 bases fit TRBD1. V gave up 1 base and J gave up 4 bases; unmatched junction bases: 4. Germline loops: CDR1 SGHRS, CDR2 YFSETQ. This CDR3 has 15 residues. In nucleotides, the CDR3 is TGCGCCAGCAGCTTGCGATCAGGGGGCACCGGGGAGCTGTTTTTT. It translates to CASSLRSGGTGELFF.

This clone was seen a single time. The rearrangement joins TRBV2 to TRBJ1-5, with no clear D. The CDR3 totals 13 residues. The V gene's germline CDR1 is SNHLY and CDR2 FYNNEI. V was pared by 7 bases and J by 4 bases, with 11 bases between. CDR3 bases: TGTGCCAGCAAGGGTCGTCCGAATCAGCCCCAGCATTTT. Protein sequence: CASKGRPNQPQHF.

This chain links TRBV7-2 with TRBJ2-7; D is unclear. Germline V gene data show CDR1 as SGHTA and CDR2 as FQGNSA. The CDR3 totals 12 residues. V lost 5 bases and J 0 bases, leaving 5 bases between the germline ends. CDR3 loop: CASSPTSYEQYF. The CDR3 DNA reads TGTGCCAGCAGCCCAACCTCCTACGAGCAGTACTTC.

This chain's CDR3 is CASSPPLAGEQFF. CDR3 coding DNA: TGTGCCAGCAGCCCCCCCCTAGCAGGTGAGCAGTTCTTC. J is TRBJ2-1 and V is TRBV13; a weak D match, TRBD2 (5 bases). V gave up 5 bases and J gave up 9 bases, with 14 bases separating them. Germline V lookup: CDR1 PRHDT, CDR2 FYEKMQ (reference sequence). There are 13 residues in the CDR3.

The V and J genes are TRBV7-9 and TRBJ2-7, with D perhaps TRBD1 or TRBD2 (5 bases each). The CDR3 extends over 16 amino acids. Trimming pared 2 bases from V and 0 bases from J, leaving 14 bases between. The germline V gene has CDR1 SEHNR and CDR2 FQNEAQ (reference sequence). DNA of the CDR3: TGTGCCAGCAGCTTACCTCCGGGACGGTACTCCTACGAGCAGTACTTC. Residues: CASSLPPGRYSYEQYF. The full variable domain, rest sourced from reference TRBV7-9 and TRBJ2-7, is DTGVSQNPRHKITKRGQNVTFRCDPISEHNRLYWYRQTLGQGPEFLTYFQNEAQLEKSRLLSDRFSAERPKGSFSTLEIQRTEQGDSAMYLCASSLPPGRYSYEQYFGPGTRLTVT.

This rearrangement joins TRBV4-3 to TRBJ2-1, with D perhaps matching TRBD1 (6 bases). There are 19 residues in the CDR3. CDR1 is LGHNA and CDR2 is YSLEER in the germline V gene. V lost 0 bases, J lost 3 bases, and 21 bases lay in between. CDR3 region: CASSQEREGRRGYYNEQFF. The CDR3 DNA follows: TGCGCCAGCAGCCAAGAACGGGAAGGGCGCAGGGGTTACTACAATGAGCAGTTCTTC.

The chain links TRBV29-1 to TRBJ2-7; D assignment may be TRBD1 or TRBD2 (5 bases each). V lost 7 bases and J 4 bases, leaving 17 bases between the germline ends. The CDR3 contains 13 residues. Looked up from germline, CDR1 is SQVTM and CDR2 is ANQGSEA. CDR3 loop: CSAREGLFYEQYF. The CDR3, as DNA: TGCAGCGCCCGCGAGGGGCTCTTTTACGAGCAGTACTTC.

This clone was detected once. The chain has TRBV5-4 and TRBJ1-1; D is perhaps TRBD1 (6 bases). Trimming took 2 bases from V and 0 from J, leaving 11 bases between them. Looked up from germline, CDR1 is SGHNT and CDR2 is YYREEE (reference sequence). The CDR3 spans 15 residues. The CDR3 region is CASSFRGGMNTEAFF. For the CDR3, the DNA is TGTGCCAGCAGCTTCAGGGGAGGAATGAACACTGAAGCTTTCTTT.

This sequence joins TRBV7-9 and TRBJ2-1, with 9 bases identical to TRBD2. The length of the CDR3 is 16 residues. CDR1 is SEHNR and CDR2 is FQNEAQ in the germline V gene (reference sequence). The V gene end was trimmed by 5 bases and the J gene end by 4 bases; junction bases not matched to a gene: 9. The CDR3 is CASSPRGLAGYNEQFF. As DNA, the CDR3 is TGTGCCAGCAGCCCTCGGGGGCTAGCGGGGTACAATGAGCAGTTCTTC.

CDR3 DNA: TGTGCCACTGGCGGGACGGACGTCTACGAGCAGTACTTC. This gives the protein CATGGTDVYEQYF. The rearrangement joins TRBV15 to TRBJ2-7; possible D gene TRBD2, 6 bases. The CDR3 extends over 13 amino acids. Germline-derived CDR1 and CDR2 are LNHNV and YYDKDF (reference sequence). With 9 bases removed from V and 3 bases from J, the gap between germline ends came to 15 bases.

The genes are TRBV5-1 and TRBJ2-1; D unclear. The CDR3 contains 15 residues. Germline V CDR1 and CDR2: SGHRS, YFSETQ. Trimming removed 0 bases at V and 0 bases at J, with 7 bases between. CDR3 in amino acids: CASSLGSSSYNEQFF. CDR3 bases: TGCGCCAGCAGCTTGGGTTCGAGCTCCTACAATGAGCAGTTCTTC.

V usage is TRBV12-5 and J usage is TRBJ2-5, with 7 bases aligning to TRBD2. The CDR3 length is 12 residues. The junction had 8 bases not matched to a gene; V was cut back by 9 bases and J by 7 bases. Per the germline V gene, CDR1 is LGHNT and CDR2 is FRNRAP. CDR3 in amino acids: CARGTTQGTQYF. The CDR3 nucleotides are TGTGCTAGGGGGACTACCCAGGGGACCCAGTACTTC.

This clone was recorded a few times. The CDR3 protein is CASSLEDSNEQFF. CDR3 nucleotide sequence: TGTGCCAGCAGCTTAGAGGACAGCAATGAGCAGTTCTTC. The V gene is TRBV7-6, the J gene TRBJ2-1; D possibly corresponds to TRBD1 (6 bases). V was shortened by 1 base and J by 6 bases, with 7 bases between the two germline ends. The CDR3 contains 13 residues. From germline, CDR1 is SGHVS and CDR2 FNYEAQ. Using reference TRBV7-6 and TRBJ2-1 for the parts outside the CDR3, the full variable domain is GAGVSQSPRYKVTKRGQDVALRCDPISGHVSLYWYRQALGQGPEFLTYFNYEAQQDKSGLPNDRFSAERPEGSISTLTIQRTEQRDSAMYRCASSLEDSNEQFFGPGTRLTVL.

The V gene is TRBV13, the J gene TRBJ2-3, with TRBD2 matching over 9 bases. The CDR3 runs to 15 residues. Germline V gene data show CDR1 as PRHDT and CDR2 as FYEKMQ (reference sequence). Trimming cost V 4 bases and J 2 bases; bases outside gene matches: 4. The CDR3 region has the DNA TGTGCCAGCAGCTCGGGACTAGCCCTCACAGATACGCAGTATTTT. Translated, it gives CASSSGLALTDTQYF.

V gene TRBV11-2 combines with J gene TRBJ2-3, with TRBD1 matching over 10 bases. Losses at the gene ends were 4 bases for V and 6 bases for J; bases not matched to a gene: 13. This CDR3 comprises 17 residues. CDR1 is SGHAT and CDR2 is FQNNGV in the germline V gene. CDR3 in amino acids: CASSSPSGTGVGDTQYF. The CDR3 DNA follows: TGTGCCAGCAGCTCCCCCTCCGGGACAGGGGTAGGTGATACGCAGTATTTT.

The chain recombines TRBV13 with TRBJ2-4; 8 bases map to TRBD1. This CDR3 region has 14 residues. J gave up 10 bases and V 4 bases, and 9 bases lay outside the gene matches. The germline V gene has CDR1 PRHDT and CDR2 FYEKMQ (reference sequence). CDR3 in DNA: TGTGCCAGCAGCTCCGGACAGGGAACGATAATTCAGTACTTC. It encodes CASSSGQGTIIQYF.